This entry features one T cell receptor beta chain sequence. This clonotype was picked up many times. The antigen this receptor binds is unknown. The record has no base qualities; no much larger clone is one base away. This sample is part of a study of human T cells and chemical hapten exposure (dated by TCRdb to 2020 to 2022). Broadly, across the study: For sensitization, 2% DPC in acetone was applied to an approximately 2 cm by approximately 2 cm area of upper inner arm skin. Patients additionally received weekly therapeutic DPC doses to the scalp throughout the approximately 22-week study period. Patch testing was done on the upper back using Finn chambers containing 0.01% DPC, and results were scored after 6 days according to International Contact Dermatitis Research Group standards. The patient cohort, mostly female, included alopecia areata with under or over 50% scalp involvement, alopecia totalis and alopecia universalis. Libraries were pooled for sequencing, and per-sample TCR yields varied mainly because of small differences in library volumes within the pool. The study tracked peripheral blood TCR repertoire changes in vivo during primary and secondary sensitization to the hapten diphenylcyclopropenone (DPC) in alopecia patients. Patient blood was sampled pre-sensitization (week 0) and at 2, 6 and about 24 weeks after DPC sensitization. Blood for TCR sequencing was provided by twenty-nine alopecia patients at one to four time points (pre-sensitization, 2, 6 and 24 weeks).

The label giving this sample's time point can be read as: pre-sensitization, week 0. According to the study, the label for this sample's treatment or condition signals: therapeutic diphenylcyclopropenone sensitization with weekly scalp DPC. At every patch-test visit, the blood draw took place before the patch test was put on. Patients were considered eligible if aged 18 to 70, diagnosed with alopecia and deemed suitable for DPC therapy, and patients were excluded if pregnant. Total RNA was isolated from unfractionated whole blood collected in Tempus Blood RNA tubes. Libraries were built with RACE. This sample was sequenced with a NextSeq 500. During library preparation, unique molecular identifiers were attached to individual cDNA molecules so that TCRs could be counted in a quantitative, reproducible way. Both TCR alpha and TCR beta chains were sequenced from each blood RNA sample. As for the authors' bioinformatics: A median of about 100,000 TCRs per sample was observed, with a range of about 23,224 to 690,600. V, J and CDR3 annotation of the TCR reads was carried out using the Decombinator software suite. To make PS versus PT1 abundance plots, every sample was subsampled to the same number of TCRs (28,000). TCRs were defined as expanded if absent before sensitization and observed at least eight times at the 2-week time point. Starting from the raw public reads, TCRdb applied fastp trimming at Q25, assembled clones with MiXCR and retained in-frame beta chains. For every CDR3 protein sequence, its rows merge into one entry that carries the most common genes and DNA. The V and J calls were not made by the authors but by TCRdb's processing. Here the sample has 85,000 to 120,000 distinct CDR3 sequences; around 12% occur a single time. 1.6% of the sample is in the top ten clones.

Overall study results and their limits: Because all patients had alopecia, a presumed autoimmune disease, the immune response of the patients might differ from that of healthy individuals. After repeated subsampling, the strength of the expansion versus patch-test correlation and the threshold at which it became significant changed. Significantly more large CDR3 similarity clusters were formed by expanded TCRs than by pre-sensitization or healthy control sets, consistent with antigen-driven responses. DPC sensitization did not change how many TCRs were above 1 in 1000 frequency, and no evidence was found of alterations in global repertoire structure. Patch test score was positively correlated with the number of PT1 expanded TCRs, with significance at thresholds 8, 16 and 32 but not at 4.

This sample comprised whole blood, obtained in connection with sensitization to the hapten diphenylcyclopropenone (DPC). The clonotype originates from a woman between 45 and 65 years old with alopecia areata. Some clones in this sample may be carry-over from other donors' samples.

The DNA sequence reads TGTGCCAGCAGCCTACCAGGGGGCGTGGCCAAAGCTTTCTTT. Its translation reads: CASSLPGGVAKAFF. The sequence links TRBV28 to TRBJ1-1, with 8 bases aligning to TRBD1. CDR1 is given as MDHEN and CDR2 as SYDVKM, both from the germline V gene. For this chain, trimming is 6 bases at the V end and 9 bases at the J end, and the number of junction bases without a gene match is 12. Reading from cysteine to phenylalanine, the CDR3 counts 14 amino acids. Only CDR3 DNA is held: 42 bases, read in frame from base 1.